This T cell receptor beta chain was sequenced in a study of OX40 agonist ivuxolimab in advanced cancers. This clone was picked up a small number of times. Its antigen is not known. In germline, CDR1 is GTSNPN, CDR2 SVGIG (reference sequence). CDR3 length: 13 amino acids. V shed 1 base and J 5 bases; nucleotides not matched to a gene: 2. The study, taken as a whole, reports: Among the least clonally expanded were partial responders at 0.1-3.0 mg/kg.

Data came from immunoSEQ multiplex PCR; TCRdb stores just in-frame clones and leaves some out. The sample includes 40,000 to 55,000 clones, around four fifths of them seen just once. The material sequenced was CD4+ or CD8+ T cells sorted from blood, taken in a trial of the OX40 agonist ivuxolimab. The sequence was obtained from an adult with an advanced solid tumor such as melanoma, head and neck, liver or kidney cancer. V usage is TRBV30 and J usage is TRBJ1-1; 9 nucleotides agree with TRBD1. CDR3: CAWSGGQGTEAFF. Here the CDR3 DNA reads TGTGCCTGGAGTGGGGGACAGGGTACTGAAGCTTTCTTT.